A selection of T cell receptor beta chains follows, all from one sample in a study of glioma-infiltrating T cells. TCRdb re-called the multiplex PCR reads with MiXCR, one entry per CDR3 protein. The data hold more than 350,000 distinct CDR3 sequences, with more than 35% observed a single time. Sequenced: glioma tissue, nonneoplastic brain tissue, or PBMCs (not recorded which). The receptors shown here come from a human donor with low-grade glioma or glioblastoma, undergoing nonglioma brain surgery, or in good health (not recorded which). Both conserved end residues are part of each CDR3. The D gene is left open where the match is weak. Size values are once, few and many counts, or a class for expanded clones, and some rows have none.

V gene	CDR3 length	J gene	clone size	D gene	CDR3 DNA	CDR3 protein
TRBV19	14	TRBJ1-2	few	NA	TGTGCCAGTAGGGATGGCCAGGTTATTCGTGGCTACACCTTC	CASRDGQVIRGYTF
TRBV2	14	TRBJ2-5	NA	NA	TGTGCCAGTCGCCCGGGCGCCGCCCAAGAGACCCAGTACTTC	CASRPGAAQETQYF
TRBV7-2	14	TRBJ2-3	NA	NA	TGTGCCAGCAGCTTAATGGGAGGCACAGATACGCAGTATTTT	CASSLMGGTDTQYF
TRBV7-2	16	TRBJ2-3	few	NA	TGTGCCAGTAGCCCCCGTCCGGGTTTTAGGGCAGATACGCAGTATTTT	CASSPRPGFRADTQYF
TRBV6-2/TRBV6-3	16	TRBJ2-1	many	NA	TGTGCCAGCAGTCCCTCAACAGGGTATGGTTACAATGAGCAGTTCTTC	CASSPSTGYGYNEQFF
TRBV12-3/TRBV12-4	14	TRBJ1-5	few	NA	TGTGCCAGCAGTTTGGGCAGCCAGTATCAGCCCCAGCATTTT	CASSLGSQYQPQHF
TRBV27	16	TRBJ2-2	NA	TRBD1	TGTGCCAGCAGTTTCCGGGCAGGGGGCAGGTTCGGGGAGCTGTTTTTT	CASSFRAGGRFGELFF
TRBV27	16	TRBJ2-2	NA	NA	TGTGCCAGCAGTTTATTGGGATTCGCGAACACCGGGGAGCTGTCTTTT	CASSLLGFANTGELSF
TRBV6-2/TRBV6-3	15	TRBJ2-3	few	NA	TGTGCCAGCAGTTATCTCGGGCGGACTTCAGATACGCAGTATTTT	CASSYLGRTSDTQYF
TRBV20-1	13	TRBJ2-5	few	TRBD1	TGCAGTGCTAGGACAGGGGTCCGAGAGACCCAGTACTTC	CSARTGVRETQYF
TRBV6-1	16	TRBJ2-1	many	NA	TGTGCCAGCAGTGAATGGATAGGGGGGTTCTACAATGAGCAGTTCTTC	CASSEWIGGFYNEQFF
TRBV7-9	14	TRBJ1-1	many	NA	TGTGCCAGCAGGCTACAGGGACCTAACACTGAAGCTTTCTTT	CASRLQGPNTEAFF
TRBV15	15	TRBJ2-2	many	NA	TGTGCCACCAGCAGAGGGAAGGGGGACACCGGGGAGCTGTTTTTT	CATSRGKGDTGELFF
TRBV6-6	15	TRBJ1-5	few	NA	TGTGCCAGCAGTACGCGGACGGGGAGCAATCAGCCCCAGCATTTT	CASSTRTGSNQPQHF
TRBV20-1	16	TRBJ2-7	NA	NA	TGCAGTGCTAGAAAAGACTTTTTCGGGGGCCCCTACGAGCAGTACTTC	CSARKDFFGGPYEQYF
TRBV7-2	13	TRBJ2-7	few	NA	TGTGCCAGCAGCCAAAACAGGGAGGGCGAGCAGTACTTC	CASSQNREGEQYF
TRBV20-1	13	TRBJ2-1	few	NA	TGCAGTGCTAGGGCCATTAGCTTGACTGAGCAGTTCTTC	CSARAISLTEQFF
TRBV11-1	12	TRBJ2-5	NA	TRBD1	TGTGCCAGCAGCCGACAGGGAAAGACCCAGTACTTC	CASSRQGKTQYF
TRBV11-2	14	TRBJ1-1	few	NA	TGTGCCAGCAGCTTAGTATGGGGGGGCACTGAAGCTTTCTTT	CASSLVWGGTEAFF
TRBV20-1	12	TRBJ2-7	NA	TRBD1	TGCAGAGCTAGGGACAGGGTGGGGGAGCAGTACTTC	CRARDRVGEQYF
TRBV20-1	17	TRBJ2-5	once	TRBD2	TGCAGTGCCCACCAAGGGACTAGCGGGAGTTTCGGAGAGACCCAGTACTTC	CSAHQGTSGSFGETQYF
TRBV18	14	TRBJ1-5	NA	NA	TGTGCCAGCTCACCTCTGACAGGCCAAGGACCCCAGCATTTT	CASSPLTGQGPQHF
TRBV5-1	14	TRBJ2-7	NA	TRBD1	TGCGCCAGCAGCTCCGGGACAGGGGAGCACGAGCAGTACTTC	CASSSGTGEHEQYF
TRBV4-2	14	TRBJ2-3	NA	NA	TGTGCCAGCAGCCAAGTCAGAAACTGGGATACGCAGTATTTT	CASSQVRNWDTQYF
TRBV12-3/TRBV12-4	15	TRBJ1-2	few	NA	TGTGCCAGCAGTCGGCGGGGAGCAGCTAACTATGGCTACACCTTC	CASSRRGAANYGYTF
TRBV20-1	15	TRBJ1-5	few	NA	TGCAGTGCCACTGGGTGGCAGGGATTTGATCAGCCCCAGCATTTT	CSATGWQGFDQPQHF
TRBV4-1	15	TRBJ2-1	NA	NA	TGCGCCAGCAGCCAAGTCGGGAGAAGATACAATGGGCAGTTCTTC	CASSQVGRRYNGQFF
TRBV7-9	15	TRBJ1-1	NA	NA	TGTGCCAGCAGCCCAGCAGGACGGCTCAACACTGAAGCTTTCTTT	CASSPAGRLNTEAFF